This entry features one TCR beta chain sequence. Its target is unknown. This sample was included in a study of T cells in narcolepsy. Study as a whole: Patients with NT1 or NT2 and healthy control donors were enrolled.

V lost 0 bases and J 8 bases, leaving 19 bases between the germline ends. The CDR3 covers 16 residues. Germline V gene sequence: CDR1 MGHRA, CDR2 YSYEKL. Libraries were prepared by immunoSEQ multiplex PCR; TCRdb keeps only in-frame clonotypes and omits some of them. The repertoire has fewer than 40,000 clones, approximately 80% of them found once; the top ten carry about 1.3%. Study results and limitations: No autoreactive T cell clone sequences appeared in some memory CD4+ repertoires. Healthy controls reportedly lacked the autoreactive clonotypes serially found in patients' blood. HCRT-specific and TRIB2-specific autoreactive clonotypes appeared among same-patient CSF and blood CD4+ clonotypes.

This sequence joins TRBV4-1 and TRBJ1-2, with TRBD1 as a possible D gene (6 bases). The sample consisted of CD45RA- memory CD4+ T cells from PBMCs. The source is a human donor with narcolepsy. The CDR3 DNA reads as TGCGCCAGCAGCCAAGATAGCGGAGAAGGGGGAGGGGGCTACACCTTC. Its translation is CASSQDSGEGGGGYTF.